This T cell receptor beta chain emerged from a study of neurological immune-mediated disorders. V lost 4 bases, J lost 4 bases, and 12 bases stayed unmatched. There are 16 residues in the CDR3. The germline V gene encodes CDR1 MDHEN and CDR2 SYDVKM. 5'RACE generated cDNA with 10-nucleotide random UMIs. In TCRdb, the 5' RACE reads were re-called with MiXCR into one record per CDR3 protein. Of approximately 80,000 distinct CDR3 sequences listed, 4.3% are singletons. The sample's time point: longitudinal time-point 3. This clonotype was counted at least ten times. The chain has TRBV28 and TRBJ2-7, with TRBD1 identical over 8 bases. The source material was PBMCs. The clonotype was recovered from a woman in her sixties with multiple sclerosis. The CDR3 is CASSSLRGTGGYEQYF. The CDR3 region has the DNA TGTGCCAGCAGTTCTCTTAGGGGGACAGGAGGTTACGAGCAGTACTTC. Combining the CDR3 with reference TRBV28 and TRBJ2-7 gives the whole variable domain DVKVTQSSRYLVKRTGEKVFLECVQDMDHENMFWYRQDPGLGLRLIYFSYDVKMKEKGDIPEGYSVSREKKERFSLILESASTNQTSMYLCASSSLRGTGGYEQYFGPGTRLTVT.